Detailed here is one TCR beta chain. Its antigen is not identified. Libraries were prepared by immunoSEQ multiplex PCR; TCRdb keeps only in-frame clonotypes and omits some of them. The sample lists about 120,000 clones, 90% to 95% occurring once. These data come from a study of graft-versus-host responses after intestinal transplantation. The V and J ends lost 4 bases and 4 bases, in that order; junction bases with no gene match: 10. This CDR3 region has 16 residues. Per the germline V gene, CDR1 is SGHNT and CDR2 is YYREEE (reference sequence). The specimen was unstimulated CD4+ T cells sorted from spleen or lymph node cells, collected before intestinal transplant. The TCR originated in a human donor who received an intestinal transplant. The chain has TRBV5-4 and TRBJ1-4; 7 positions agree with TRBD1. CDR3: CASSGHPGQYNEKLFF. CDR3 DNA: TGTGCCAGCAGCGGCCATCCGGGACAGTATAATGAAAAACTGTTTTTT.